This T cell receptor (beta chain) appears in the sequencing data of a study of shared clonotypes between healthy human individuals. Looking at the study overall: The study used three CD4 naive, three CD4 memory, two CD8 naive and one CD8 memory plate per donor.

V was pared by 2 bases and J by 6 bases, with 14 bases between. Germline V gives CDR1 MNHEY, CDR2 SVGAGI. The CDR3 contains 14 residues. CD45RO-negative, CCR7-positively selected cells formed the naive CD8 fraction, excluding terminally differentiated effector memory CD45RA+ cells. All donors were healthy HIV-negative adults lacking recent acute infections or vaccinations. Investigators spread the genomic DNA of each subset evenly over several immunoSEQ plates. The data were produced by immunoSEQ multiplex PCR, yet TCRdb's version contains in-frame clones alone and is incomplete. The sample contains about 2 million clones, approximately 94% of which appear only once.

The rearrangement uses TRBV6-5 and TRBJ2-7; tentative D call: TRBD1 (5 bases). The clonotype originates from a man aged 18 to 29 in good health. Sequencing used naive CD8+ T cells sorted from blood. In nucleotides, the CDR3 is TGTGCCAGCAGTTACCCCAGGACAATTTTCGAGCAGTACTTC. Protein sequence: CASSYPRTIFEQYF.